Presented here are 14 T cell receptor beta chains from one specimen sequenced in a study of CD8+ T cells in alopecia areata. After isolation, RNA underwent reverse transcription to generate cDNA as the sequencing template. Produced via immunoSEQ multiplex PCR; TCRdb's table is partial and in-frame only. The sample lists approximately 82,000 clones; roughly 47% were seen once. Sequenced input: NKG2D-high CD8+ T cells sorted from blood. The receptors were sampled from a human donor with alopecia areata.

The chain joins TRBV28 to TRBJ2-7; 10 bases match TRBD2. V lost 5 bases, J lost 3 bases, and 4 bases stayed unmatched. This CDR3 contains 14 residues. Per germline, CDR1 MDHEN and CDR2 SYDVKM. CDR3 loop: CASSGLAGVYEQYF. The CDR3 nucleotides read TGTGCCAGCAGTGGGCTAGCGGGGGTCTACGAGCAGTACTTC.

The chain combines TRBV5-6 with TRBJ2-1, with 7 bases matching TRBD1. In germline, CDR1 is SGHDT, CDR2 YYEEEE. Trimming removed 0 bases from V and 2 bases from J; junction bases left unmatched: 2. The CDR3 consists of 15 residues. CDR3 sequence: CASSLVGTAYNEQFF. CDR3 nucleotides: TGTGCCAGCAGCTTGGTCGGGACAGCCTACAATGAGCAGTTCTTC. The entire variable domain, with the rest obtained from reference TRBV5-6 and TRBJ2-1, is as follows: DAGVTQSPTHLIKTRGQQVTLRCSPKSGHDTVSWYQQALGQGPQFIFQYYEEEERQRGNFPDRFSGHQFPNYSSELNVNALLLGDSALYLCASSLVGTAYNEQFFGPGTRLTVL.

This clone appeared a few times. In DNA, the CDR3 is TGCAGCGCCGGGACCTACGACTCTGGAAACACCATATATTTT. This codes for CSAGTYDSGNTIYF. The gene calls are TRBV29-1 and TRBJ1-3; D is perhaps TRBD1 (5 bases). CDR3 size: 14 residues. Germline V lookup: CDR1 SQVTM, CDR2 ANQGSEA. V lost 7 bases and J 0 bases, leaving 13 bases between the germline ends.

This clone showed up just once. The V gene is TRBV9, the J gene TRBJ2-5, with D unclear. The CDR3 has 14 amino acids. From germline, CDR1 is SGDLS and CDR2 YYNGEE. V lost 4 bases and J 2 bases, leaving 12 bases between the germline ends. Here the CDR3 DNA reads TGTGCCAGCAGCACCCCGGACGGACAAGAGACCCAGTACTTC. It is translated as CASSTPDGQETQYF.

Turning to this clone: Other DNA sequences in the sample encode the same CDR3. V and J are TRBV27 and TRBJ2-1, with 11 bases identical to TRBD2. The CDR3 is 16 residues long. From germline, CDR1 is MNHEY and CDR2 SMNVEV (reference sequence). The V segment lost 2 bases and the J segment 2 bases; nucleotides outside the gene matches: 2. In nucleotides, the CDR3 is TGTGCCAGCAGTTTAGGGACTAGCGGTACCTACAATGAGCAGTTCTTC. The encoded protein is CASSLGTSGTYNEQFF.

The chain recombines TRBV27 with TRBJ2-3; D gene uncertain. Germline CDR1 and CDR2: MNHEY and SMNVEV (reference sequence). V gave up 6 bases and J gave up 5 bases, with 9 bases separating them. CDR3 length: 12 residues. The CDR3 DNA reads TGTGCCAGCAGAGACTGGGAAGATACGCAGTATTTT. It encodes CASRDWEDTQYF.

This clone has a handful of counts. The chain employs TRBV29-1 and TRBJ2-7; 9 positions agree with TRBD1. Germline CDR1 SQVTM, CDR2 ANQGSEA. The CDR3 loop spans 13 amino acids. V lost 7 bases and J lost 5; bases outside the gene matches: 9. CDR3 region: CSAPGQGLHEQYF. The CDR3 DNA is TGCAGCGCCCCAGGACAGGGGTTACACGAGCAGTACTTC.

This clone has just a few counts. The rearrangement uses TRBV5-1 and TRBJ2-7, with D possibly TRBD2 on 6 matching bases. V shed 8 bases and J shed 2 bases, with 11 bases lying between them. The length of the CDR3 is 12 residues. Per the germline V gene, CDR1 is SGHRS and CDR2 is YFSETQ. DNA of the CDR3: TGCGCCAGTTGCGGGGAAACCTACGAGCAGTACTTC. Translating it yields CASCGETYEQYF.

Turning to this clone: The CDR3 does not close with the conserved phenylalanine or tryptophan, likely indicating a read error. Because the CDR3's place on the DNA is in doubt, the DNA is left out and the CDR3 is given as listed by TCRdb. This sequence joins TRBV25-1 and TRBJ1-1. The CDR3 sequence runs 15 residues, both termini included. Germline assignment: CDR1 MGHDK and CDR2 SYGVNS. The CDR3: CASRRARAAGGGETK.

There are a few counts of this clone. V usage is TRBV28 and J usage is TRBJ1-4; no definite D call. V was pared by 6 bases and J by 0 bases, with 11 bases between. Germline CDR1 reads MDHEN; CDR2 reads SYDVKM. This CDR3 region has 15 residues. The CDR3 DNA is TGTGCCAGCAGGCCCCACGATGCAACTAATGAAAAACTGTTTTTT. Translation gives CASRPHDATNEKLFF.

The chain couples TRBV29-1 to TRBJ2-2; 8 bases line up with TRBD2. V lost 2 bases and J lost 4; bases outside the gene matches: 3. The CDR3 spans 14 residues. Germline values: CDR1 SQVTM, CDR2 ANQGSEA. CDR3 in amino acids: CSVETSGFTGELFF. The CDR3 DNA reads TGCAGCGTTGAAACTAGCGGCTTCACCGGGGAGCTGTTTTTT.

The chain is built from TRBV2 and TRBJ2-7; no clear D gene. CDR1 is SNHLY, CDR2 FYNNEI, per germline. Trimming pared 10 bases from V and 2 bases from J, leaving 18 bases between. The CDR3 is made up of 14 amino acids. The CDR3 nucleotides read TGTGCCACCGAACCATCTAGTAACGCCTACGAGCAGTACTTC. Protein sequence: CATEPSSNAYEQYF.

This sequence joins TRBV27 and TRBJ2-7; D is possibly TRBD1 or TRBD2 (6 bases each). Germline V gives CDR1 MNHEY, CDR2 SMNVEV (reference sequence). Trimming pared 0 bases from V and 4 bases from J, leaving 13 bases between. The CDR3 contains 15 residues. CDR3 protein: CASSLSAGGGYEQYF. The CDR3 region has the DNA TGTGCCAGCAGTTTATCCGCCGGAGGGGGTTACGAGCAGTACTTC.

V usage is TRBV29-1 and J usage is TRBJ1-1; 7 nucleotides match TRBD1. The V gene's germline CDR1 is SQVTM and CDR2 ANQGSEA. This CDR3 has 14 amino acids. V lost 2 bases, J lost 4 bases, and 7 bases stayed unmatched. This CDR3 reads CSVEHSGTATEAFF. The CDR3 DNA reads as TGCAGCGTTGAACATTCCGGGACAGCCACTGAAGCTTTCTTT.